This T cell receptor beta chain is drawn from a study of blood T cell repertoires in COVID-19 (dated by TCRdb to 2020 to 2021). About the full investigation: The collaborator samples originated in the United States, Italy and Spain and spanned the acute and convalescent phases of COVID-19. The dataset comprised deeply sampled blood TCRbeta repertoires from subjects exposed to, actively infected with, or recovered from COVID-19. The material from the prospective study consisted of cDNA or gDNA derived from T cells, B-cell-depleted T cells, or PBMCs. Nearly every sample came with metadata listing a de-identified subject ID, COVID-19 status, age in years and sex. A freely available public database, intended as a resource for researchers studying the immune response to SARS-CoV-2, is where the repertoires were released. Samples came from the ongoing ImmuneRACE study (first 160 participants) plus 1,254 subjects from 6 global collaborators. Where available, HLA class I and class II types were obtained from metadata supplied by the sample provider rather than from assay-based typing. Overall study results and their limits: The amount of clinical and demographic metadata varied by source and participant and was provided uncurated.

Including cysteine and phenylalanine, the CDR3 has 15 amino acids. The CDR3 DNA has 45 bases and is translated from base 1. CDR1 and CDR2 (SGHAT, FQNNGV) derive from the germline V gene. Germline trimming amounts to 0 bases on V and 5 bases on J, with 6 as the count of junction bases outside the gene matches. Regarding this clone: Its antigen is not yet known. No clone much larger than this one lies a single base away; base qualities are absent.

TCRbeta CDR3 regions were amplified from genomic DNA using the immunoSEQ Assay, a bias-controlled multiplex PCR. Per the source publication's procedure: The number of nucleated cells in each sample was estimated from the amplification of reference gene primers within the assay. To quantify the absolute abundance of each unique TCRbeta CDR3 rearrangement, sequence reads were collapsed and filtered. For each sample, productive Simpson clonality was calculated as the square root of Simpson's diversity index across productive rearrangements. TCRdb took over this immuneACCESS table, retaining in-frame rearrangements with V and J assigned. Such tables are incomplete; in checked studies, under half of the missing clones stem from an unresolved V gene, and the remainder is unexplained. D and trimming come from the DNA, and the V and J calls and clone size come from that table. This sample lists over 250,000 clones; 87% were detected once. The ten top clones hold approximately 1.4% of the sample.

Samples from volunteer blood donors who had recovered from COVID-19 were contributed by a second Seattle source. The collaborating institutions used their own protocols to collect whole blood in K2EDTA tubes. For TCRbeta analysis, collaborators shipped samples as frozen whole blood, isolated PBMCs, or DNA extracted from either of those sample types. The TCR was taken from a woman aged 40 to 50 who had recovered from COVID-19. The V gene is TRBV11-2 and the J gene is TRBJ2-5, with 7 middle bases fitting TRBD2. Input material: peripheral blood. At the DNA level, the sequence is TGTGCCAGCAGCTTAGAGGGGGGGTGGATGGAGACCCAGTACTTC. This codes for CASSLEGGWMETQYF. With the portions outside the CDR3 filled from the reference TRBV11-2 and TRBJ2-5 genes, the complete variable region becomes EAGVAQSPRYKIIEKRQSVAFWCNPISGHATLYWYQQILGQGPKLLIQFQNNGVVDDSQLPKDRFSAERLKGVDSTLKIQPAKLEDSAVYLCASSLEGGWMETQYFGPGTRLLVL.